A single sample is the source of the 32 T cell receptor beta chains below, sequenced in a study of blood T cell repertoires in COVID-19. Assay used: immunoSEQ multiplex PCR; TCRdb lists only in-frame clones, some missing. The sample yields 300,000 or so clones, 88% seen once. The sequencing sample was made of peripheral blood. The receptors were sampled from a woman aged 25 to 45 who had recovered from COVID-19.

This chain connects TRBV6-2 or TRBV6-3 to TRBJ2-7; 11 bases line up with TRBD1. Looked up from germline, CDR1 is MNHEY and CDR2 is SVGEGT. After removal of 5 bases from V and 5 bases from J, the junction contained 5 bases not matched to a gene. The CDR3 covers 14 residues. As DNA, the CDR3 is TGTGCCAGCAGTCCGGGACAGGGGGTTCACGAGCAGTACTTC. Translation gives CASSPGQGVHEQYF.

J is TRBJ1-1 and V is TRBV4-3, with TRBD1 matching over 11 bases. J gave up 9 bases and V 7 bases, and 13 bases lay outside the gene matches. The CDR3 loop spans 15 amino acids. The germline CDR1 and CDR2 sequences are LGHNA and YSLEER. The CDR3 is CASNEVGQGVEKAFF. CDR3 nucleotides: TGCGCCAGCAACGAAGTGGGACAGGGGGTAGAAAAAGCTTTCTTT.

The table lists this clone with a few counts. The rearrangement uses TRBV2 and TRBJ1-5; D not certain. CDR1 SNHLY and CDR2 FYNNEI come from the germline V gene. The CDR3 length is 14 residues. Between the trimmed V and J ends, which lost 3 bases and 4 bases, there was a span of 10 bases. The CDR3 is CASSDLAVNQPQHF. CDR3 bases: TGTGCCAGCAGTGATTTGGCAGTGAATCAGCCCCAGCATTTT.

The chain links TRBV6-5 to TRBJ1-2; possible D gene TRBD1, 6 bases. The CDR3 spans 14 residues. Germline CDR1 reads MNHEY; CDR2 reads SVGAGI. V lost 6 bases and J lost 4, with 15 bases in between. CDR3 sequence: CASRTPGHSYGYTF. As DNA, the CDR3 is TGTGCCAGCAGGACGCCGGGACACTCCTATGGCTACACCTTC.

The genes are TRBV15 and TRBJ1-6; no reliable D call. Germline values: CDR1 LNHNV, CDR2 YYDKDF (reference sequence). Trimming shortened V by 2 bases and J by 5 bases, and 4 bases separated the two germline ends. The CDR3 is 13 residues long. The CDR3 reads CATSRQDNSPLHF. The CDR3 nucleotides are TGTGCCACCAGCAGACAGGATAATTCACCCCTCCACTTT.

This chain joins TRBV2 and TRBJ2-3, with 7 nucleotides matching TRBD1. Germline trimming cut 8 bases from V and 1 base from J; bases unmatched to any gene: 9. Germline CDR1 SNHLY, CDR2 FYNNEI. CDR3 length: 15 amino acids. The CDR3 sequence: CASGPRQGRTDTQYF. For the CDR3, the DNA is TGTGCCAGCGGCCCCCGACAGGGCCGCACAGATACGCAGTATTTT.

The rearrangement joins TRBV2 to TRBJ1-6, with D possibly matching TRBD1 (6 bases). The CDR3 spans 14 residues. V gave up 5 bases and J gave up 14 bases, with 19 bases separating them. Germline lookup yields CDR1 SNHLY and CDR2 FYNNEI. CDR3 region: CASSSYRDLGTLHF. The DNA for the CDR3 is TGTGCCAGCAGTTCCTACAGGGATCTAGGGACCCTCCACTTT.

The chain joins TRBV11-3 to TRBJ2-3; 10 positions match TRBD2. Trimming at V came to 4 bases and at J to 0 bases, leaving 1 base not matched to a gene. CDR1 and CDR2 from the germline V gene are SGHNT and YENEEA. The CDR3 has 15 residues. The CDR3: CASSSAGGSTDTQYF. CDR3 sequence (DNA): TGTGCCAGCAGCTCAGCGGGGGGGAGCACAGATACGCAGTATTTT.

The chain is built from TRBV11-2 and TRBJ1-1; no firm D call. V lost 0 bases and J lost 5, with 7 bases in between. The CDR3 contains 13 residues. Germline V gene data show CDR1 as SGHAT and CDR2 as FQNNGV. The CDR3 region is CASSLEVRTEAFF. The CDR3 DNA follows: TGTGCCAGCAGCTTAGAAGTACGGACTGAAGCTTTCTTT.

V and J are TRBV11-3 and TRBJ1-1, with 8 bases that match TRBD1. Per the germline V gene, CDR1 is SGHNT and CDR2 is YENEEA. V was clipped by 2 bases and J by 1 base; unmatched bases: 9. The CDR3 covers 17 residues. Here the CDR3 reads CASSLKGQTGENTEAFF. CDR3 DNA: TGTGCCAGCAGCTTAAAGGGTCAGACAGGGGAGAACACTGAAGCTTTCTTT.

This rearrangement joins TRBV19 to TRBJ2-6; 8 positions match TRBD1. Germline V lookup: CDR1 LNHDA, CDR2 SQIVND (reference sequence). CDR3 length: 18 amino acids. The J segment lost 1 base and the V segment lost 8 bases, leaving 13 bases of the junction unmatched. CDR3: CASGEGGRGRSGANVLTF. For the CDR3, the DNA is TGTGCCAGTGGGGAAGGTGGCAGGGGGCGTTCTGGGGCCAACGTCCTGACTTTC.

This clone turned up a few times. The chain couples TRBV28 to TRBJ1-5, with D maybe TRBD1 (5 bases). V was cut by 4 bases and J by 2 bases, with 6 bases left in between. The V gene's germline CDR1 is MDHEN and CDR2 SYDVKM. The CDR3 is made up of 13 amino acids. CDR3 bases: TGTGCCAGCAGTTGGGGCGGCAATCAGCCCCAGCATTTT. Amino acids: CASSWGGNQPQHF.

This clone appeared once. The chain recombines TRBV6-2 or TRBV6-3 with TRBJ2-1; a weak D match, TRBD2 (7 bases). Germline V CDR1 and CDR2: MNHEY, SVGEGT. V was pared by 5 bases and J by 1 base, with 21 bases between. The CDR3 consists of 18 residues. The CDR3 sequence: CASSPGLGGGASYNEQFF. The DNA for the CDR3 is TGTGCCAGCAGTCCCGGACTGGGTGGGGGGGCTTCCTACAATGAGCAGTTCTTC.

The CDR3 DNA is TGCGCCAGCAGCCTACAGGGGAGCACCGGGGAGCTGTTTTTT. This encodes CASSLQGSTGELFF. V and J are TRBV5-1 and TRBJ2-2, with 7 nucleotides matching TRBD1. With V trimmed by 4 bases and J by 4 bases, 4 bases remained unmatched. The CDR3 consists of 14 residues. Germline V gene data show CDR1 as SGHRS and CDR2 as YFSETQ. Full variable domain (rest looked up from reference TRBV5-1 and TRBJ2-2): KAGVTQTPRYLIKTRGQQVTLSCSPISGHRSVSWYQQTPGQGLQFLFEYFSETQRNKGNFPGRFSGRQFSNSRSEMNVSTLELGDSALYLCASSLQGSTGELFFGEGSRLTVL.

This sequence joins TRBV18 and TRBJ1-4; D remains ambiguous. This CDR3 comprises 14 residues. Per germline, CDR1 KGHSH and CDR2 LQKENI. V shed 3 bases and J shed 8 bases, with 13 bases lying between them. CDR3 DNA sequence: TGTGCCAGCTCACCGACGCCGACACCAGAAAAACTGTTTTTT. This translates into CASSPTPTPEKLFF.

The J gene is TRBJ2-1, the V gene TRBV6-6, with TRBD2 matching over 10 bases. V shed 6 bases and J 4 bases; nucleotides not matched to a gene: 3. This CDR3 spans 14 amino acids. Germline V CDR1 and CDR2: MNHNY, SVGAGI (reference sequence). DNA of the CDR3: TGTGCCAGCAGGTCGACTAGCGGGTACAATGAGCAGTTCTTC. Amino acid sequence: CASRSTSGYNEQFF.

The genes are TRBV2 and TRBJ1-6; 7 nucleotides line up with TRBD1. The germline V gene has CDR1 SNHLY and CDR2 FYNNEI. V was pared by 5 bases and J by 11 bases, with 12 bases of the junction left unmatched. This CDR3 is 15 amino acids long. The CDR3 sequence: CASSFIQGYHPPLHF. The CDR3 DNA follows: TGTGCCAGCAGTTTTATACAGGGGTATCATCCACCCCTCCACTTT.

V usage is TRBV6-5 and J usage is TRBJ1-5, with 9 positions matching TRBD1. Germline lookup yields CDR1 MNHEY and CDR2 SVGAGI. The CDR3 loop spans 15 amino acids. V trimming: 2 bases; J trimming: 8 bases; junction bases outside the gene matches: 7. CDR3 sequence reads: CASSYVQGASEPQHF. As DNA, the CDR3 is TGTGCCAGCAGTTACGTACAGGGGGCAAGTGAGCCCCAGCATTTT.

The chain is built from TRBV5-1 and TRBJ1-2; D not certain. This CDR3 has 16 amino acids. CDR1 SGHRS and CDR2 YFSETQ come from the germline V gene. V was trimmed by 0 bases and J by 4 bases, leaving 16 bases between them. The chain's CDR3 is CASSLASGELVYGYTF. The CDR3 DNA is TGCGCCAGCAGCTTGGCGTCCGGGGAACTAGTCTATGGCTACACCTTC.

The V and J genes are TRBV6-6 and TRBJ2-1; 9 bases match TRBD1. Germline trimming cut 6 bases from V and 5 bases from J; bases unmatched to any gene: 8. Germline lookup yields CDR1 MNHNY and CDR2 SVGAGI (reference sequence). This CDR3 is 15 amino acids long. As DNA, the CDR3 is TGTGCCAGCAGCCACAGGGGGCGGAGGGACAATGAGCAGTTCTTC. Protein sequence: CASSHRGRRDNEQFF.

The chain is built from TRBV6-4 and TRBJ2-2; TRBD2 might be the D (5 bases). The CDR3 is 13 amino acids. V lost 3 bases, J lost 5 bases, and 7 bases lay in between. Germline assignment: CDR1 MRHNA and CDR2 SNTAGT. The CDR3 DNA reads as TGTGCCAGCAGTGAGAGGGTTACCGGGGAGCTGTTTTTT. The encoded protein is CASSERVTGELFF.

The J gene is TRBJ1-5, the V gene TRBV6-2 or TRBV6-3, with 9 bases that match TRBD1. The germline gives CDR1 MNHEY, CDR2 SVGEGT. The CDR3 is 15 residues long. V lost 4 bases, J lost 4 bases, and 5 bases stayed unmatched. CDR3 coding DNA: TGTGCCAGCAGTTGGGGGACAGGGTGGAATCAGCCCCAGCATTTT. Residues: CASSWGTGWNQPQHF.

The V call is TRBV4-1, the J call TRBJ1-3, with 7 bases lining up with TRBD1. The CDR3 contains 15 residues. Trimming took 1 base from V and 6 from J; bases not matched to a gene: 6. Per the germline V gene, CDR1 is MGHRA and CDR2 is YSYEKL. As DNA, the CDR3 is TGCGCCAGCAGCCAAGGGACAGGTTTTGAAAACACCATATATTTT. Protein sequence: CASSQGTGFENTIYF.

The chain joins TRBV7-3 to TRBJ2-3; possible D gene TRBD1, 5 bases. Looked up from germline, CDR1 is SGHTA and CDR2 is FQGTGA. The V and J ends lost 5 bases and 5 bases respectively, with 17 bases between them. The CDR3 totals 15 residues. The CDR3 region is CASSQGGGLIDTQYF. CDR3 nucleotide sequence: TGTGCCAGCAGCCAGGGCGGTGGGCTCATAGATACGCAGTATTTT.

This chain joins TRBV3-1 (or the pseudogene TRBV3-2) and TRBJ2-1; 9 nucleotides match TRBD1. The CDR3 is made up of 14 amino acids. CDR1 and CDR2 from the germline V gene are LGHDT and YNNKEL (reference sequence). The V gene end was trimmed by 5 bases and the J gene end by 5 bases; junction bases not matched to a gene: 4. CDR3 protein: CASSRQGGNNEQFF. The CDR3 DNA sequence: TGTGCCAGCAGCAGACAGGGGGGTAACAATGAGCAGTTCTTC.

The genes are TRBV11-3 and TRBJ2-1; D may be TRBD2 (5 bases). Germline-derived CDR1 and CDR2 are SGHNT and YENEEA. The CDR3 loop spans 16 amino acids. Trimming removed 1 base from V and 0 bases from J, with 10 bases in between. CDR3 in DNA: TGTGCCAGCAGCTTAGCGGGGAGACACTCCTACAATGAGCAGTTCTTC. Amino acid sequence: CASSLAGRHSYNEQFF.

The rearrangement uses TRBV7-2 and TRBJ1-2, with 8 bases matching TRBD1. Per the germline V gene, CDR1 is SGHTA and CDR2 is FQGNSA. This CDR3 has 14 amino acids. Trimming removed 6 bases from V and 8 bases from J; junction bases left unmatched: 11. CDR3 coding DNA: TGTGCCAGCAGTTCTCCAGCAGGGGGCAGCGGCTACACCTTC. It translates to CASSSPAGGSGYTF.

The chain is built from TRBV9 and TRBJ2-1; TRBD2 might be the D (6 bases). Trimming removed 0 bases from V and 9 bases from J, with 10 bases in between. Germline V gene sequence: CDR1 SGDLS, CDR2 YYNGEE. CDR3 size: 13 residues. The CDR3 DNA sequence: TGTGCCAGCAGCGTAGGAATCGGGAGTGAGCAGTTCTTC. Translating it yields CASSVGIGSEQFF.

The chain carries TRBV6-1 and TRBJ2-2; no firm D call. This CDR3 region has 16 residues. V gave up 2 bases and J gave up 1 base, with 11 bases separating them. Germline-derived CDR1 and CDR2 are MNHNS and SASEGT. The CDR3 sequence is CASSEPVQMNTGELFF. Written as DNA, the CDR3 is TGTGCCAGCAGTGAACCCGTACAGATGAACACCGGGGAGCTGTTTTTT.

The rearrangement links TRBV6-5 to TRBJ2-3; weak D call: TRBD1 (5 bases). Trimming shortened V by 9 bases and J by 2 bases, and 12 bases separated the two germline ends. Germline V gene sequence: CDR1 MNHEY, CDR2 SVGAGI. This CDR3 spans 13 amino acids. The CDR3 loop reads CASQGDHTDTQYF. The CDR3 DNA follows: TGTGCCAGTCAGGGCGACCACACAGATACGCAGTATTTT.

In this sample, this clone turned up a few times. The chain couples TRBV29-1 to TRBJ2-7, with 9 positions matching TRBD1. The germline V gene encodes CDR1 SQVTM and CDR2 ANQGSEA. The V gene end was trimmed by 4 bases and the J gene end by 4 bases; junction bases not matched to a gene: 2. This CDR3 region has 12 residues. Here the CDR3 DNA reads TGCAGCGTTGTGACAGGGGGTTACGAGCAGTACTTC. Its protein product is CSVVTGGYEQYF.

The chain links TRBV5-4 to TRBJ2-2; TRBD2 might be the D (5 bases). CDR1 and CDR2 from the germline V gene are SGHNT and YYREEE (reference sequence). The V and J ends lost 0 bases and 2 bases respectively, with 14 bases between them. This CDR3 is 17 amino acids long. CDR3 DNA sequence: TGTGCCAGCAGCTTGGGGGGAGCTAGAGGTAACACCGGGGAGCTGTTTTTT. Translating it yields CASSLGGARGNTGELFF.